This TCR beta chain appears in the sequencing data of a study of shared clonotypes between healthy human individuals. Produced via immunoSEQ multiplex PCR; TCRdb's table is partial and in-frame only. The profile shows about 1 million clones, 75% of them singletons. This clone was counted only a few times. Germline lookup yields CDR1 SGHAT and CDR2 FQNNGV. This CDR3 is 16 amino acids long. V was shortened by 4 bases and J by 0 bases, with 16 bases between the two germline ends. The sequencing input was memory CD4+ T cells sorted from blood. As for subset: CD45RA-negative fraction. The clonotype was recovered from a man aged 18 to 30 in good health. V usage is TRBV11-2 and J usage is TRBJ2-7; D uncertain. The CDR3 reads CASSSSTLLLSYEQYF. CDR3 DNA sequence: TGTGCCAGCAGCTCATCGACTCTACTCCTCTCCTACGAGCAGTACTTC.